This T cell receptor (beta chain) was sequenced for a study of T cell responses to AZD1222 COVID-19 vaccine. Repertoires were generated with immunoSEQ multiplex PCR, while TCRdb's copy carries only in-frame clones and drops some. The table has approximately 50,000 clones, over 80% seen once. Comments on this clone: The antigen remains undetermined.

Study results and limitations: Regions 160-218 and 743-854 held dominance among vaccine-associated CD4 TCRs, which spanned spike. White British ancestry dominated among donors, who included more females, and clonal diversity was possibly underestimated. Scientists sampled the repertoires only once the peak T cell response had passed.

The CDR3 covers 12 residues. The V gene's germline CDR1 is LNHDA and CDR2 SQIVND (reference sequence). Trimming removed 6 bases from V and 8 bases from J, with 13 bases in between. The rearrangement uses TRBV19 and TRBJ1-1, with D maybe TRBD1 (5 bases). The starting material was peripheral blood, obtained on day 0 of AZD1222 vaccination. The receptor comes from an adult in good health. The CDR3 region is CASSPGQTEAFF. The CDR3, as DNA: TGTGCCAGTAGCCCGGGGCAGACCGAAGCTTTCTTT.